These 16 T cell receptor beta chains came from one sample sequenced in a study of T cell repertoires in cytomegalovirus infection. One entry per CDR3 protein results from TCRdb running MiXCR on the reads. The sample carries around 200,000 distinct CDR3 sequences, approximately 18% recorded once. What was sequenced was CD8+ T cells from PBMCs. Every receptor here comes from a human donor in good health (CMV status not recorded). Some clones in this sample may be carry-over from other donors' samples.

This clonotype showed up just a few times. V usage is TRBV28 and J usage is TRBJ1-3; D is perhaps TRBD1 (5 bases). Germline-derived CDR1 and CDR2 are MDHEN and SYDVKM. V was trimmed by 3 bases and J by 0 bases, leaving 15 bases between them. This CDR3 is built from 17 residues. The CDR3: CASSFAPDTASGNTIYF. The CDR3 region has the DNA TGTGCCAGCAGTTTCGCGCCGGACACAGCCTCTGGAAACACCATATATTTT.

The J gene is TRBJ2-5, the V gene TRBV7-2, with TRBD2 matching over 9 bases. This CDR3 spans 16 amino acids. Looked up from germline, CDR1 is SGHTA and CDR2 is FQGNSA. V was pared by 2 bases and J by 5 bases, with 9 bases of the junction left unmatched. The CDR3 DNA follows: TGTGCCAGCAGCTTAACGGCGGGGGGGCCACCTGAGACCCAGTACTTC. Translating gives CASSLTAGGPPETQYF. The complete variable domain, with remaining parts taken from reference TRBV7-2 and TRBJ2-5, reads GAGVSQSPSNKVTEKGKDVELRCDPISGHTALYWYRQSLGQGLEFLIYFQGNSAPDKSGLPSDRFSAERTGGSVSTLTIQRTQQEDSAVYLCASSLTAGGPPETQYFGPGTRLLVL.

This chain joins TRBV2 and TRBJ2-1; TRBD1 might be the D (6 bases). The CDR3 extends over 14 amino acids. The V end lost 8 bases, the J end lost 8 bases, and 19 bases lay between the germline ends. CDR1 SNHLY and CDR2 FYNNEI come from the germline V gene. CDR3 loop: CASDRPRGVDEQFF. For the CDR3, the DNA is TGTGCCAGCGACAGGCCCCGAGGGGTGGATGAGCAGTTCTTC.

This clonotype has a handful of counts. V and J are TRBV12-5 and TRBJ2-7, with 7 bases that match TRBD2. V shed 0 bases, J shed 1 base, and the junction held 9 bases outside the gene matches. From germline, CDR1 is LGHNT and CDR2 FRNRAP. The CDR3 is made up of 17 amino acids. The CDR3 sequence: CASGLVISGERSYEQYF. CDR3 bases: TGTGCTAGTGGTTTGGTAATAAGCGGGGAGAGGTCCTACGAGCAGTACTTC.

This clonotype was seen a few times. This chain joins TRBV6-2 or TRBV6-3 and TRBJ1-2; TRBD1 matches 9 bases. V gave up 4 bases and J gave up 8 bases; unmatched junction bases: 8. CDR1 is MNHEY and CDR2 is SVGEGT in the germline V gene. This CDR3 region has 14 residues. CDR3 DNA sequence: TGTGCCAGCAGTTTGACAGGGGGTATTCAAGGCTACACCTTC. Translating it yields CASSLTGGIQGYTF.

The chain carries TRBV5-6 and TRBJ2-1; tentative D call: TRBD2 (6 bases). Trimming cost V 4 bases and J 6 bases, with 11 bases left between them. Germline values: CDR1 SGHDT, CDR2 YYEEEE. The length of the CDR3 is 13 residues. CDR3: CASSRGTVNEQFF. The DNA of the CDR3 is TGTGCCAGCAGCCGGGGGACGGTCAATGAGCAGTTCTTC. Using reference TRBV5-6 and TRBJ2-1 for the parts outside the CDR3, the full variable domain is DAGVTQSPTHLIKTRGQQVTLRCSPKSGHDTVSWYQQALGQGPQFIFQYYEEEERQRGNFPDRFSGHQFPNYSSELNVNALLLGDSALYLCASSRGTVNEQFFGPGTRLTVL.

This clonotype was observed a few times. The rearrangement uses TRBV29-1 and TRBJ1-1, with 11 nucleotides matching TRBD1. The ends lost 4 bases at V and 4 bases at J; junction bases unmatched: 8. This CDR3 is 15 amino acids long. Germline V gene sequence: CDR1 SQVTM, CDR2 ANQGSEA. The CDR3, as DNA: TGCAGCGTTGGGCCTCGGGGGACAGGGGGCACTGAAGCTTTCTTT. Its translation: CSVGPRGTGGTEAFF.

The chain recombines TRBV20-1 with TRBJ2-1, with 10 nucleotides matching TRBD2. This CDR3 has 15 residues. Germline V gives CDR1 DFQATT, CDR2 SNEGSKA (reference sequence). The ends lost 3 bases at V and 3 bases at J; junction bases unmatched: 5. As DNA, the CDR3 is TGCAGTGCTAGTAAACTAGCGGGGCTCTACAATGAGCAGTTCTTC. It yields the protein CSASKLAGLYNEQFF.

This chain uses TRBV6-8 with TRBJ2-3; possibly TRBD2 for D (5 bases). Trimming stripped 1 base from V and 6 bases from J, with 11 bases between. Germline values: CDR1 MNHGY, CDR2 SAAAGT. This CDR3 is 14 amino acids long. CDR3 nucleotide sequence: TGTGCCAGCAGTTACTTGGCGGGCTCGGATACGCAGTATTTT. It encodes CASSYLAGSDTQYF.

J is TRBJ1-2 and V is TRBV28; 8 bases align to TRBD1. V shed 5 bases, J shed 4 bases, and the junction held 3 bases outside the gene matches. CDR1 is MDHEN, CDR2 SYDVKM, per germline. The length of the CDR3 is 13 residues. CDR3 nucleotide sequence: TGTGCCAGCAGTAGAACAGGGGGCTATGGCTACACCTTC. This encodes CASSRTGGYGYTF.

This clonotype was detected only a few times. CDR3 residues: CASSYWGDSNQPQHF. For the CDR3, the DNA is TGTGCCAGCAGTTATTGGGGTGATAGCAATCAGCCCCAGCATTTT. This sequence joins TRBV6-2 or TRBV6-3 and TRBJ1-5, with unresolved D. In germline, CDR1 is MNHEY, CDR2 SVGEGT. The V end lost 3 bases, the J end lost 0 bases, and 9 bases lay between the germline ends. The CDR3 consists of 15 residues.

The chain joins TRBV2 to TRBJ2-1; TRBD2 matches 8 bases. V lost 6 bases and J lost 5; bases outside the gene matches: 6. Germline V gene data show CDR1 as SNHLY and CDR2 as FYNNEI. The CDR3 totals 14 residues. The CDR3 loop is CASRKPGLDNEQFF. In DNA, the CDR3 is TGTGCCAGCAGAAAGCCGGGACTAGACAATGAGCAGTTCTTC.

The table lists this clonotype with many counts. This chain joins TRBV12-3 or TRBV12-4 and TRBJ1-2, with 7 bases fitting TRBD1. This CDR3 region has 13 residues. The V gene end was trimmed by 5 bases and the J gene end by 2 bases; junction bases not matched to a gene: 2. In DNA, the CDR3 is TGTGCCAGCAGTCCGGGACAGAACTATGGCTACACCTTC. Its translation is CASSPGQNYGYTF.

This clonotype was counted between two and nine times. The rearrangement uses TRBV11-2 and TRBJ1-1, with 7 bases that match TRBD1. Per the germline V gene, CDR1 is SGHAT and CDR2 is FQNNGV. The CDR3 spans 11 residues. The J segment lost 6 bases and the V segment lost 8 bases, leaving 3 bases of the junction unmatched. The CDR3 coding sequence is TGTGCCAGCTTCCAGGGGGCTGAAGCTTTCTTT. The encoded protein is CASFQGAEAFF. Supplemented by reference TRBV11-2 and TRBJ1-1, the full variable domain reads EAGVAQSPRYKIIEKRQSVAFWCNPISGHATLYWYQQILGQGPKLLIQFQNNGVVDDSQLPKDRFSAERLKGVDSTLKIQPAKLEDSAVYLCASFQGAEAFFGQGTRLTVV.

This clonotype has more than one count but fewer than ten. The chain carries TRBV6-4 and TRBJ2-2, with 9 bases lining up with TRBD2. V shed 4 bases and J 5 bases; nucleotides not matched to a gene: 5. This CDR3 contains 15 residues. In germline, CDR1 is MRHNA, CDR2 SNTAGT. CDR3 nucleotide sequence: TGTGCCAGCAGTGCGTCTAGCGGGGATACCGGGGAGCTGTTTTTT. Encoded protein: CASSASSGDTGELFF.

The J gene is TRBJ1-1, the V gene TRBV19, with 10 nucleotides matching TRBD1. J was trimmed by 0 bases and V by 10 bases; bases with no gene match: 5. The CDR3 contains 14 residues. Germline CDR1 reads LNHDA; CDR2 reads SQIVND (reference sequence). CDR3 amino acids: CATGQGVLNTEAFF. The CDR3 DNA sequence: TGTGCCACCGGACAGGGGGTATTGAACACTGAAGCTTTCTTT.